This T cell receptor beta chain was captured by sequencing in a study of CD8 T cells in ankylosing spondylitis (TCRdb year 2017). For the wider study: The study profiled T cell receptor beta repertoires in healthy donors and ankylosing spondylitis patients to find disease-linked TCR variants. The full study cohort comprised around 25 ankylosing spondylitis patients and about a hundred healthy donors. Peripheral blood was sampled, and synovial fluid was also collected from ankylosing spondylitis patients. What the authors observed across the whole study: Significant enrichment of the disease-linked clones was reported in matched synovial fluid samples from ankylosing spondylitis patients. Some of the motif variants had been reported before in the synovial fluid and blood of reactive arthritis patients, a finding that suggests common disease-initiation mechanisms. The disease-linked clones had a CD8+ phenotype and were found at relatively low frequencies in peripheral blood. A TCR beta motif made up of under ten highly homologous amino acid variants appeared to be characteristic of blood from ankylosing spondylitis patients.

The listed sequencing device is Illumina HiSeq 2500. TCR beta libraries were prepared by quantitative 5'-RACE with molecular barcodes. As for the authors' bioinformatics: A new computational method based on a probabilistic model of VDJ rearrangement was used to identify disease-linked TCR variants. The public reads were reprocessed in TCRdb via fastp at Q25 and MiXCR, keeping in-frame beta chains. CDR3 protein duplicates are merged, each entry listing the most common genes and DNA. The V and J calls and clone size come from TCRdb's table, not from the authors' own analysis. The sample table records 130,000 or so distinct CDR3 sequences; over 6% of these occur just once. The biggest ten clones account for approximately 12% of the sample. This clonotype has more than one count but fewer than ten. The specificity of this receptor is unknown. No base quality information exists; no much larger clone differs at one position.

Reading the germline V gene gives CDR1 MGHDK and CDR2 SYGVNS. Trimmed from V: 9 bases; trimmed from J: 4 bases; junction bases lacking a gene match: 7. Inclusive of the bounding cysteine and phenylalanine, the CDR3 is 14 residues long. Of the read, only the CDR3 DNA is kept; its 42 bases are in frame from base 1. The V and J genes are TRBV25-1 and TRBJ2-7, and 12 junctional nucleotides match TRBD1. The source material was blood, either unsorted or a sorted T cell fraction (not recorded which). The source is a male donor with ankylosing spondylitis or in good health (not recorded which). The DNA sequence follows: TGTGCCAGTGCCGGGACAGGGGGCACTTACGAGCAGTACTTC. It encodes CASAGTGGTYEQYF.